The clone carrying this TCR beta chain was detected a few times. These data originate in a study of human T cells and chemical hapten exposure. Via MiXCR, TCRdb re-called the RACE reads, giving one row per CDR3 protein. This table holds about 190,000 distinct CDR3 sequences, 24% found once. The CDR3 contains 13 residues. The germline gives CDR1 MDHEN, CDR2 SYDVKM. Between the trimmed V and J ends, which lost 5 bases and 1 base, there was a span of 9 bases. Indicated time point: patch test 3, about 24 weeks after DPC sensitization. Indicated treatment: therapeutic diphenylcyclopropenone sensitization with weekly scalp DPC.

The origin of this receptor is a woman aged 40 to 55 with alopecia areata. Some clones in this sample may be carry-over from other donors' samples. The chain employs TRBV28 and TRBJ2-7; no clear D gene. This sample comprised whole blood, obtained in connection with sensitization to the hapten diphenylcyclopropenone (DPC). The DNA of the CDR3 is TGTGCCAGCAGTCGGGTTAGTTCCTACGAGCAGTACTTC. This codes for CASSRVSSYEQYF.